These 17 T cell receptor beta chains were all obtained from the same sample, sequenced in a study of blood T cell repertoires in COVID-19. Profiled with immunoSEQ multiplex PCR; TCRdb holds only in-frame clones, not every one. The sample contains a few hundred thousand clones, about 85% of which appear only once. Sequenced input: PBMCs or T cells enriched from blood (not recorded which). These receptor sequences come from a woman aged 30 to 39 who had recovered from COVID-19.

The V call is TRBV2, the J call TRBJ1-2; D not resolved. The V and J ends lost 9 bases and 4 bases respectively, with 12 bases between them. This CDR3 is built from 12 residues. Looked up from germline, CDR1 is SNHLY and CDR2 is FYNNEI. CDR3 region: CARAELIYGYTF. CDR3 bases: TGTGCCAGGGCGGAGCTAATCTATGGCTACACCTTC.

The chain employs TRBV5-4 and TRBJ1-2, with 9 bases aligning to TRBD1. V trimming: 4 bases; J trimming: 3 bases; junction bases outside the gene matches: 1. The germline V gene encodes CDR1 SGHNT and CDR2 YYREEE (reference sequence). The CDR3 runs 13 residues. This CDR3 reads CASSRTGDYGYTF. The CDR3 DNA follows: TGTGCCAGCAGCCGGACAGGGGACTATGGCTACACCTTC.

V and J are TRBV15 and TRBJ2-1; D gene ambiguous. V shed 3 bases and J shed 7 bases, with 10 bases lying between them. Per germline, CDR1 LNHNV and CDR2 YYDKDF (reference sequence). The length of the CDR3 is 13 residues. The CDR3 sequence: CATSRSGVNEQFF. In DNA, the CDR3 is TGTGCCACCAGCAGGTCTGGAGTGAATGAGCAGTTCTTC.

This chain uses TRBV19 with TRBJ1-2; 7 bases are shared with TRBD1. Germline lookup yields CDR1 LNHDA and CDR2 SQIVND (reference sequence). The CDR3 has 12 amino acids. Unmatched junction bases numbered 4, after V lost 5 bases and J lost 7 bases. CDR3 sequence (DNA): TGTGCCAGTAGTGTGGGACAGACTGGCTACACCTTC. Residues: CASSVGQTGYTF.

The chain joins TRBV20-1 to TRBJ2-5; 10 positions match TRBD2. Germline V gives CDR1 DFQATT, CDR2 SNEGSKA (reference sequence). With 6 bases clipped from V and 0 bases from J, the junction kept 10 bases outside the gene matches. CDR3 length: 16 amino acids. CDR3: CSASLPGLAYQETQYF. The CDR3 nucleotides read TGCAGTGCAAGTCTACCGGGACTAGCGTACCAAGAGACCCAGTACTTC.

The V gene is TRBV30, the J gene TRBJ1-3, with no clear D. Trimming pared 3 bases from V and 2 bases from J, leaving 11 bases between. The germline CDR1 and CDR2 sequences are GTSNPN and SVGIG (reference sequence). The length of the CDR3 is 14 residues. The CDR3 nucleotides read TGTGCCTGGAGAGGCGGGCAGACTGGAAACACCATATATTTT. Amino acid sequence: CAWRGGQTGNTIYF.

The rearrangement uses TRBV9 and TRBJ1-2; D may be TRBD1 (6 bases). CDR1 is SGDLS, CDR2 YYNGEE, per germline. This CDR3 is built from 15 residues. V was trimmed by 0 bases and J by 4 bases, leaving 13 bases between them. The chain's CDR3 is CASSVEGQLFYGYTF. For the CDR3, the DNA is TGTGCCAGCAGCGTAGAAGGACAGCTCTTCTATGGCTACACCTTC.

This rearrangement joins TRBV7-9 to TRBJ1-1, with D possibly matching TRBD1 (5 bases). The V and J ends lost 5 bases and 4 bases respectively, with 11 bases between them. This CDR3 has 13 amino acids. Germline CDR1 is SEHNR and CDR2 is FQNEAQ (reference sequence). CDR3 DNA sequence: TGTGCCAGCAGCCCCCAGGGAGGCACTGAAGCTTTCTTT. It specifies CASSPQGGTEAFF.

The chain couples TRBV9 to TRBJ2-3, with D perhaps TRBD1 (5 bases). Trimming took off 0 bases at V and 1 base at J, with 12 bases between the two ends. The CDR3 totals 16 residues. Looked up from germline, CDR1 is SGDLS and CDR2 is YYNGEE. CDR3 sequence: CASSVVSGSGTDTQYF. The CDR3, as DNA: TGTGCCAGCAGCGTAGTATCAGGGTCGGGCACAGATACGCAGTATTTT. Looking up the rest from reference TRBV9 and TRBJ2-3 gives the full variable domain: DSGVTQTPKHLITATGQRVTLRCSPRSGDLSVYWYQQSLDQGLQFLIQYYNGEERAKGNILERFSAQQFPDLHSELNLSSLELGDSALYFCASSVVSGSGTDTQYFGPGTRLTVL.

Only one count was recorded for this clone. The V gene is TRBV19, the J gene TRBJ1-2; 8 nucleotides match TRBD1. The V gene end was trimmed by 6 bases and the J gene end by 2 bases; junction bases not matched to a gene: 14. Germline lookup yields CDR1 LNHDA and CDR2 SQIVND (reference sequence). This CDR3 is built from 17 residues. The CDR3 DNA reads TGTGCCAGTAGCCCCAGTGGACAGGGCAGTGGAAACTATGGCTACACCTTC. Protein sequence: CASSPSGQGSGNYGYTF.

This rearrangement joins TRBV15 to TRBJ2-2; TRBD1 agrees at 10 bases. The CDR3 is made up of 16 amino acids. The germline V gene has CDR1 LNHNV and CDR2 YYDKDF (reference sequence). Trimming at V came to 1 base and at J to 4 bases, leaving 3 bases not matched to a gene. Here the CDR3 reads CATSRVGTGVTGELFF. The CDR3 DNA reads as TGTGCCACCAGCAGAGTAGGGACAGGGGTCACCGGGGAGCTGTTTTTT.

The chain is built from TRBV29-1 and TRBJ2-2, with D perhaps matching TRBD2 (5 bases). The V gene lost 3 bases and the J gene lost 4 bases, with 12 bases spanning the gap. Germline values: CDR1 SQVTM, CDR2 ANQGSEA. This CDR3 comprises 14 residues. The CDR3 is CSVERTAGTGELFF. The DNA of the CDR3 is TGCAGCGTTGAGCGGACGGCGGGCACCGGGGAGCTGTTTTTT.

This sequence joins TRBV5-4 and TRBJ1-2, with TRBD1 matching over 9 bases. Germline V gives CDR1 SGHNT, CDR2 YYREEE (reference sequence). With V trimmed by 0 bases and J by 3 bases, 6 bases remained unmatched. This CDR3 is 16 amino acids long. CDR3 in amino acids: CASSLDLGQGDYGYTF. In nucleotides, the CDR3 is TGTGCCAGCAGCTTGGATTTGGGACAGGGTGACTATGGCTACACCTTC.

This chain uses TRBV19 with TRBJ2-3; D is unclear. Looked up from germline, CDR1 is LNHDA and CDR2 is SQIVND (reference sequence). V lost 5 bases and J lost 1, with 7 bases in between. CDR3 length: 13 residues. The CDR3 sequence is CASSPSRTDTQYF. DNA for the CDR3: TGTGCCAGTAGTCCGTCCCGCACAGATACGCAGTATTTT.

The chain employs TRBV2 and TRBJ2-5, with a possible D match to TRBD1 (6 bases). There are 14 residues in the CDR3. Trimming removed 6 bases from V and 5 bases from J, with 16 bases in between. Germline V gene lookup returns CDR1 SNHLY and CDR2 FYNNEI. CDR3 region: CASSSGQRWETQYF. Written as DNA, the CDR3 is TGTGCCAGCAGCTCGGGACAACGTTGGGAGACCCAGTACTTC.

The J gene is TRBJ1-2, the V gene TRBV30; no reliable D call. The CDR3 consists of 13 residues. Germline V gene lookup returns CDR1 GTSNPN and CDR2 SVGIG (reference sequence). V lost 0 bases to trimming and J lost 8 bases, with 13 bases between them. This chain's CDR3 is CAWSVVGSGGYTF. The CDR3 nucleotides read TGTGCCTGGAGTGTAGTAGGGTCGGGAGGCTACACCTTC.

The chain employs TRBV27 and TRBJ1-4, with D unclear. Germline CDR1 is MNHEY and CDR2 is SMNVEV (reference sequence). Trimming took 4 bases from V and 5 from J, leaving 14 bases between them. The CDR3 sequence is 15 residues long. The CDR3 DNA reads TGTGCCAGCAGTTATCGTTGGGAGGAAAATGAAAAACTGTTTTTT. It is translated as CASSYRWEENEKLFF.